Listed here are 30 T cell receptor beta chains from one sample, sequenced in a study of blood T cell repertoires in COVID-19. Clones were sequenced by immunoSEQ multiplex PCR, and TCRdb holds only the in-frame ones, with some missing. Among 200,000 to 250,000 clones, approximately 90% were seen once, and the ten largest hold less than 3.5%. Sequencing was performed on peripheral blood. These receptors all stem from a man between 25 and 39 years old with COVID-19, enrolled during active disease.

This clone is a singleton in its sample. CDR3 loop: CASSLVWTGGSGYTF. CDR3 coding DNA: TGTGCCAGCAGCTTGGTATGGACAGGGGGCAGTGGCTACACCTTC. The chain links TRBV5-5 to TRBJ1-2; TRBD1 agrees at 11 bases. With 0 bases clipped from V and 7 bases from J, the junction kept 5 bases outside the gene matches. The CDR3 totals 15 residues. Germline CDR1 is SGHKS and CDR2 is YYEKEE (reference sequence).

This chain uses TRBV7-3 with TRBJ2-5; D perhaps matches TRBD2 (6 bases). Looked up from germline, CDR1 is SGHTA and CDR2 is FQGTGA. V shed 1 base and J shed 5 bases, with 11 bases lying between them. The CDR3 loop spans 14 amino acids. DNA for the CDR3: TGTGCCAGCAGCTTAAGCGGGATGGGGGAGACCCAGTACTTC. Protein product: CASSLSGMGETQYF. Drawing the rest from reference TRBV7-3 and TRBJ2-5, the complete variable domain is GAGVSQTPSNKVTEKGKYVELRCDPISGHTALYWYRQSLGQGPEFLIYFQGTGAADDSGLPNDRFFAVRPEGSVSTLKIQRTERGDSAVYLCASSLSGMGETQYFGPGTRLLVL.

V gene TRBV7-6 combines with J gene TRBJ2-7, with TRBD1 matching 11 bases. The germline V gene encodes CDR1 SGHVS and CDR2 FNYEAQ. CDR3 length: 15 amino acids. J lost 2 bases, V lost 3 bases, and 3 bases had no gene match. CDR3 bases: TGTGCCAGCAGCTTGACGGGACAGGGGGCCTACGAGCAGTACTTC. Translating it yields CASSLTGQGAYEQYF.

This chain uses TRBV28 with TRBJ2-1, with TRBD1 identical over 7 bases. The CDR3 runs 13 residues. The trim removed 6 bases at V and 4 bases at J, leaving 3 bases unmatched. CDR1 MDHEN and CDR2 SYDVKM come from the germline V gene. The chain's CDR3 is CASSTGAYNEQFF. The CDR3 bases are TGTGCCAGCAGCACAGGGGCATACAATGAGCAGTTCTTC.

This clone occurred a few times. The CDR3 protein is CASSLKTGGMRELFF. DNA for the CDR3: TGTGCCAGCAGCTTGAAGACAGGGGGTATGCGGGAGCTGTTTTTT. This chain uses TRBV5-4 with TRBJ2-2; TRBD1 matches at 9 bases. V gave up 1 base and J gave up 9 bases; unmatched junction bases: 7. The CDR3 sequence is 15 residues long. Germline CDR1 is SGHNT and CDR2 is YYREEE (reference sequence). Based on the CDR3 plus reference TRBV5-4 and TRBJ2-2, the full variable domain is ETGVTQSPTHLIKTRGQQVTLRCSSQSGHNTVSWYQQALGQGPQFIFQYYREEENGRGNFPPRFSGLQFPNYSSELNVNALELDDSALYLCASSLKTGGMRELFFGEGSRLTVL.

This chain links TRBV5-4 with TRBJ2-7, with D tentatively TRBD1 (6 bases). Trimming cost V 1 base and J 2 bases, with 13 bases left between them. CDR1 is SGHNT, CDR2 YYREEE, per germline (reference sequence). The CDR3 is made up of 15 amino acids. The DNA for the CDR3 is TGTGCCAGCAGCTTGTTCGCAGGGGCAACCTACGAGCAGTACTTC. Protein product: CASSLFAGATYEQYF.

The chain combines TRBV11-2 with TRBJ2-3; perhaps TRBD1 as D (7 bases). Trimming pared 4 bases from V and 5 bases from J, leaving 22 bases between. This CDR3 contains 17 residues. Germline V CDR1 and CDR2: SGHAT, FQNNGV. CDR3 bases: TGTGCCAGCAGCTCACCTAAGACAGGGAGGAGCGAAGATACGCAGTATTTT. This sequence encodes CASSSPKTGRSEDTQYF.

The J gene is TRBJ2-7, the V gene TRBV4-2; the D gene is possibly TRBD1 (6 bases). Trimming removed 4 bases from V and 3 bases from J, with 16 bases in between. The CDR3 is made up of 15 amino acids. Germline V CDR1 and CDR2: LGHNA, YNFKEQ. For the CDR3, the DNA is TGTGCCAGCAGCCTGGGGACACCTCTCCTCTACGAGCAGTACTTC. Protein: CASSLGTPLLYEQYF.

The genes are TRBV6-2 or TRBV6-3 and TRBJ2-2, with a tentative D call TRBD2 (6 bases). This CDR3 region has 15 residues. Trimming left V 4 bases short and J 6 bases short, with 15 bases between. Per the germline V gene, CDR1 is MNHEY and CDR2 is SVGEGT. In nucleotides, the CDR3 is TGTGCCAGCAGTTCGCCCCCGCCGGGGGCCGGGGAGCTGTTTTTT. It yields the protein CASSSPPPGAGELFF.

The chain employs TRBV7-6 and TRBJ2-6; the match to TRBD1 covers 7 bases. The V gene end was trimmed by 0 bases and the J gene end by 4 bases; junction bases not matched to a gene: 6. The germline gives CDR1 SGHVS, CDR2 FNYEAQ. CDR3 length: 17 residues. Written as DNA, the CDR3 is TGTGCCAGCAGCTTAGCACAGGGGCGCTGGGGGGCCAACGTCCTGACTTTC. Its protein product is CASSLAQGRWGANVLTF.

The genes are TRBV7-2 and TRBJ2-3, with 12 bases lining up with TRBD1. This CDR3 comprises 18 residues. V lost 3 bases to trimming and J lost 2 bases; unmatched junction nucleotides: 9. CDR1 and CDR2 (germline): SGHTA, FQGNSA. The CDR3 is CASSFTGTGGEFTDTQYF. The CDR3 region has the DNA TGTGCCAGCAGCTTTACCGGGACAGGGGGCGAGTTCACAGATACGCAGTATTTT.

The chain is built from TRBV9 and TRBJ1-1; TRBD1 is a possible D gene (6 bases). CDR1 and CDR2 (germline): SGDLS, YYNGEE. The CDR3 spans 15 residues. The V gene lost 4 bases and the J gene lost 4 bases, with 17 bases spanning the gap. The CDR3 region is CASSPSQGRITEAFF. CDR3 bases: TGTGCCAGCAGCCCCAGCCAGGGGCGAATCACTGAAGCTTTCTTT.

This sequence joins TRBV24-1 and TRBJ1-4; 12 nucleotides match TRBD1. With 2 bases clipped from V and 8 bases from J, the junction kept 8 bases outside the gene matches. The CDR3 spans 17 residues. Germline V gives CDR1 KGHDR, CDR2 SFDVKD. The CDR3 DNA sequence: TGTGCCACCAGTGATTCACCTCCGGGACAGGGGGCGGAAAAACTGTTTTTT. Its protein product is CATSDSPPGQGAEKLFF.

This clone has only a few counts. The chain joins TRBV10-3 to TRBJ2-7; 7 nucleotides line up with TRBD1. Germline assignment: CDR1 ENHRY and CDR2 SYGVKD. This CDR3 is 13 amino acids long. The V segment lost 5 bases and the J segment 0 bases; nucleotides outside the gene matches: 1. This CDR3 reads CAISRDSSYEQYF. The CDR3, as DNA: TGTGCCATCAGTAGGGACAGCTCCTACGAGCAGTACTTC.

DNA for the CDR3: TGTGCCAGCATATCCCAGGGGGCGGGCGAGCAGTACTTC. Its protein product is CASISQGAGEQYF. The J gene is TRBJ2-7, the V gene TRBV28; 8 bases line up with TRBD1. This CDR3 is built from 13 residues. Germline V gives CDR1 MDHEN, CDR2 SYDVKM. The J segment lost 6 bases and the V segment lost 7 bases, leaving 8 bases of the junction unmatched.

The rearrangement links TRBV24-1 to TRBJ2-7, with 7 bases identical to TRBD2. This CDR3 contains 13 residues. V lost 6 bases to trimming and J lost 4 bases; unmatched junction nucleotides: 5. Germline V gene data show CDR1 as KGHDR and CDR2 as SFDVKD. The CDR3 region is CATSSGGSYEQYF. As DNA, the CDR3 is TGTGCCACCAGTTCGGGGGGTTCGTACGAGCAGTACTTC.

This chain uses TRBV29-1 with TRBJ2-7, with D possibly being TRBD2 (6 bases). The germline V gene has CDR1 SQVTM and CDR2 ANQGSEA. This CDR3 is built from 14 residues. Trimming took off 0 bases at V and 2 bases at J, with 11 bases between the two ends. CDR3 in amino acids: CSVEDRLGTYEQYF. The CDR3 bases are TGCAGCGTTGAAGATCGACTAGGAACCTACGAGCAGTACTTC.

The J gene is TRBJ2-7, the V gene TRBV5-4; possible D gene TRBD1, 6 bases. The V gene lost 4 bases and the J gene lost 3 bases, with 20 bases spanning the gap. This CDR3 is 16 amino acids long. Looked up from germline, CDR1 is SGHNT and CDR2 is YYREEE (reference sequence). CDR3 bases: TGTGCCAGCAGCGGAGGATCCAGGGGAAGGGGCTACGAGCAGTACTTC. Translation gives CASSGGSRGRGYEQYF.

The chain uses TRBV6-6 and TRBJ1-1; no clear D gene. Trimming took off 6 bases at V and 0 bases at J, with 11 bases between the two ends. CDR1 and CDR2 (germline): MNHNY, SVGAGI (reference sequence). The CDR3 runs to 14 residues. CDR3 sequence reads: CASSSREMNTEAFF. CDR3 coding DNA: TGTGCCAGCAGCAGTAGGGAGATGAACACTGAAGCTTTCTTT.

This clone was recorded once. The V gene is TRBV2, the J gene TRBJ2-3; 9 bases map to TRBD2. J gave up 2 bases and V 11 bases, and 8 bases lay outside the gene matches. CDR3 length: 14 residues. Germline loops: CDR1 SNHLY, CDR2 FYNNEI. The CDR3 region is CAGLAGAITDTQYF. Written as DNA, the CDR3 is TGTGCCGGTTTAGCGGGGGCCATCACAGATACGCAGTATTTT.

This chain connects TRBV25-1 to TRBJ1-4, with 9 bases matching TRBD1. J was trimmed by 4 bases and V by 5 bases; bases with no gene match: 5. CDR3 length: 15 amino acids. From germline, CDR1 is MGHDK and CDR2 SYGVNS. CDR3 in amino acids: CASSRGQGLNEKLFF. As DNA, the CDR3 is TGTGCCAGCAGTAGGGGACAGGGCCTTAATGAAAAACTGTTTTTT. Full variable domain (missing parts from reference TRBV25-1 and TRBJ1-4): EADIYQTPRYLVIGTGKKITLECSQTMGHDKMYWYQQDPGMELHLIHYSYGVNSTEKGDLSSESTVSRIRTEHFPLTLESARPSHTSQYLCASSRGQGLNEKLFFGSGTQLSVL.

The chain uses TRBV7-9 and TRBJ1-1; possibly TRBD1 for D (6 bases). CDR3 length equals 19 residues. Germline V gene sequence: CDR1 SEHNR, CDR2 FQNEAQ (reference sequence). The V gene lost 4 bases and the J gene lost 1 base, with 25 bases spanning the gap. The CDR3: CASSWGLSGVTGQNTEAFF. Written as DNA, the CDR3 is TGTGCCAGCAGCTGGGGATTGAGTGGGGTGACAGGCCAGAACACTGAAGCTTTCTTT.

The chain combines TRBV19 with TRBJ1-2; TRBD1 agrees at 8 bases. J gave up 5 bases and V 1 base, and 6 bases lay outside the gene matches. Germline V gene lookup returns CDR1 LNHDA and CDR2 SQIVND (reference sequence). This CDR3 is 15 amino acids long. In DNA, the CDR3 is TGTGCCAGTAGTATAGCGACAGGGGACTTGTATGGCTACACCTTC. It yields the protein CASSIATGDLYGYTF.

CDR3 sequence: CASSYSAGFQETQYF. In DNA, the CDR3 is TGTGCCAGCAGTTACTCTGCAGGGTTCCAAGAGACCCAGTACTTC. The chain is built from TRBV6-5 and TRBJ2-5; tentative D call: TRBD1 (5 bases). The germline V gene encodes CDR1 MNHEY and CDR2 SVGAGI. Trimming pared 0 bases from V and 1 base from J, leaving 9 bases between. The CDR3 totals 15 residues.

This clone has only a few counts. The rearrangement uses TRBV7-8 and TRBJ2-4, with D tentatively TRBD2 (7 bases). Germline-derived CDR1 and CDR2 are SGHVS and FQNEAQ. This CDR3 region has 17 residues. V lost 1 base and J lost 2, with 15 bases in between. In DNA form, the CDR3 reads TGTGCCAGCAGCTTAGAGGCGGGGGCTTCCCCCAAAAACATTCAGTACTTC. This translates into CASSLEAGASPKNIQYF. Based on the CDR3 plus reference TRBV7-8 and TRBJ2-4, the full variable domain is GAGVSQSPRYKVAKRGQDVALRCDPISGHVSLFWYQQALGQGPEFLTYFQNEAQLDKSGLPSDRFFAERPEGSVSTLKIQRTQQEDSAVYLCASSLEAGASPKNIQYFGAGTRLSVL.

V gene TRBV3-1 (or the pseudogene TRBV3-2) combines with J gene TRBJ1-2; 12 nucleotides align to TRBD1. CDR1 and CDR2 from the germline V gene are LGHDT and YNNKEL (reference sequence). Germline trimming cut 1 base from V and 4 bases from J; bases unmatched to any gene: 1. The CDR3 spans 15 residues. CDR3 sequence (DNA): TGTGCCAGCAGCCAAGCGGGACAGGGGGCCTATGGCTACACCTTC. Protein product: CASSQAGQGAYGYTF.

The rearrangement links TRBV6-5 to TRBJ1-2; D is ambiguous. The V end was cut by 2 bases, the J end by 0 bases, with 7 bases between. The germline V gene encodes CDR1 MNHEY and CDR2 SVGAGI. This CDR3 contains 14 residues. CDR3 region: CASSYARANYGYTF. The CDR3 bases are TGTGCCAGCAGTTACGCGAGAGCTAACTATGGCTACACCTTC.

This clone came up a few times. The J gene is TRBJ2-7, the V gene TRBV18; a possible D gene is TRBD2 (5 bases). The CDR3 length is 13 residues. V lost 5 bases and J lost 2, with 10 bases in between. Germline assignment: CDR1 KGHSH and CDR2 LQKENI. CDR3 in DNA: TGTGCCAGCTCAAGCGACGGGACCTACGAGCAGTACTTC. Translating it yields CASSSDGTYEQYF.

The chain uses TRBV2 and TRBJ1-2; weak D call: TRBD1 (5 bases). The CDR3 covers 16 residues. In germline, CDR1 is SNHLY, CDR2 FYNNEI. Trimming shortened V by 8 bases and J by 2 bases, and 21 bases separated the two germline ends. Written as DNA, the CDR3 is TGTGCCAGCGCTGGGACGGACTACCCCGACAACTATGGCTACACCTTC. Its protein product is CASAGTDYPDNYGYTF.

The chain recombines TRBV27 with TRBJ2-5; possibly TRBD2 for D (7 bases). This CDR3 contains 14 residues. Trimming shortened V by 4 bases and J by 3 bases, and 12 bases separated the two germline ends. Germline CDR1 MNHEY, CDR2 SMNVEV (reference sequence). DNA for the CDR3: TGTGCCAGCAGTTCGGGGGGCCTCGAAGAGACCCAGTACTTC. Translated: CASSSGGLEETQYF.